Listed below are T cell receptor beta chains from one sample, sequenced in a study of beta chain features in type 1 diabetes. Clones were read by immunoSEQ multiplex PCR, and TCRdb kept only the in-frame ones, dropping some. The sample includes about 640,000 clones, around 11% of them seen just once. The sample comprised naive CD4+ T cells from blood. These receptors all come from a man between 25 and 39 years old with type 1 diabetes. The CDR3 runs from the conserved cysteine through the conserved F or W. Part of the rows lack a size; the others show once, few, many or a class for expanded clones.

j_gene,v_gene,abundance,CDR3aa
TRBJ2-3,TRBV7-9,.,CASSRLAGMSADTQYF
TRBJ2-5,TRBV9,once,CASSVAVSSETQYF
TRBJ1-5,TRBV19,.,CASSIPPAPGGQPQHF
TRBJ2-1,TRBV7-2,.,CASSLLPGPELEQFF
TRBJ1-4,TRBV7-9,few,CASSPGTGAGTNEKLFF
TRBJ2-2,TRBV9,few,CASTPNAGGPTGELFF
TRBJ2-5,TRBV6-1,few,CASTPGGAETQYF
TRBJ2-7,TRBV5-5,few,CASSLEAEGYEQYF
TRBJ1-2,TRBV13,few,CASSLGGGTNYGYTF
TRBJ2-1,TRBV6-5,.,CASRKTGGDYNEQFF
TRBJ2-5,TRBV13,few,CASTRGAGGPAETQYF
TRBJ1-4,TRBV9,few,CASSVAPQGGGNEKLFF
TRBJ2-1,TRBV28,few,CASSFSIFEQFF
TRBJ2-7,TRBV9,.,CASSARDRGTVYEQYF
TRBJ1-2,TRBV19,few,CASSTRTGVNYGYTF
TRBJ1-4,TRBV5-1,.,CASSLAMASTTNEKLFF
TRBJ2-1,TRBV2,few,CATNDGTSGYNEQFF
TRBJ1-4,TRBV5-1,.,CASSRDTPNEKLFF
TRBJ1-2,TRBV29-1,few,CSVERGAAGGYTF
TRBJ2-7,TRBV13,few,CASNRGPRGHEQYF
TRBJ2-1,TRBV11-2,.,CASSLGTGTGVREQFF
TRBJ1-1,TRBV27,.,CASSLETGTEAFF
TRBJ2-3,TRBV9,few,CASSGKGTQYF
TRBJ2-7,TRBV6-6,.,CASSYSGTGIEQYF
TRBJ1-5,TRBV7-8,.,CASSWGHQPQHF
TRBJ2-7,TRBV9,.,CASSAENRVGEQYF
TRBJ1-2,TRBV7-9,few,CASDRGPYGYTF
TRBJ2-1,TRBV29-1,.,CSVPLGGRGRLGNEQFF
TRBJ1-2,TRBV29-1,.,CSVGDSYGYTF
TRBJ1-1,TRBV11-3,few,CASSPTRMAEAFF
TRBJ2-1,TRBV14,few,CASSHFRDYPFGEQFF
TRBJ2-3,TRBV7-2,.,CASSLEGWGDTQYF
TRBJ1-4,TRBV4-2,few,CASSQEVHSYEKLFF
TRBJ2-1,TRBV9,few,CASSVTEGRTNEQFF
TRBJ2-3,TRBV10-3,.,CAISERQHTDTQYF
TRBJ1-4,TRBV6-5,few,CASSYRGKEKLFF
TRBJ1-6,TRBV4-3,.,CASSQIPTGESLNSPLHF
TRBJ1-2,TRBV7-2,few,CASSLEQGDYGYTF
TRBJ2-5,TRBV5-4,few,CASTPNAGEQETQYF
TRBJ2-4,TRBV4-3,few,CASSQRVLPGSKNIQYF
TRBJ1-1,TRBV7-3,.,CASSLTSRQGIAEAFF
TRBJ1-1,TRBV14,.,CASSQNLGVVAFF
TRBJ2-3,TRBV7-9,few,CASSLVARRLTDTQYF
TRBJ2-7,TRBV7-8,few,CASSLGVGTSGGPEQYF
TRBJ2-1,TRBV2,.,CASSSEEQFF
TRBJ2-3,TRBV11-2,.,CASSLNGEGTDTQYF
TRBJ1-1,TRBV11-3,.,CASSPILGENTEAFF
TRBJ2-6,TRBV7-2,.,CASRNWISGANVLTF
TRBJ1-6,TRBV2,.,CASSEGGGGSPLHF
TRBJ2-5,TRBV7-3,.,CASSPGTGIETQYF
TRBJ2-5,TRBV10-3,.,CAISESGLGTGETQYF
TRBJ1-2,TRBV7-2,.,CASSSSTESYGYTF
TRBJ1-6,TRBV12-2,few,CASPFNSPLHF
TRBJ1-3,TRBV30,few,CAWQGSGNTIYF
TRBJ2-2,TRBV6-5,.,CASSSQGRAGELFF